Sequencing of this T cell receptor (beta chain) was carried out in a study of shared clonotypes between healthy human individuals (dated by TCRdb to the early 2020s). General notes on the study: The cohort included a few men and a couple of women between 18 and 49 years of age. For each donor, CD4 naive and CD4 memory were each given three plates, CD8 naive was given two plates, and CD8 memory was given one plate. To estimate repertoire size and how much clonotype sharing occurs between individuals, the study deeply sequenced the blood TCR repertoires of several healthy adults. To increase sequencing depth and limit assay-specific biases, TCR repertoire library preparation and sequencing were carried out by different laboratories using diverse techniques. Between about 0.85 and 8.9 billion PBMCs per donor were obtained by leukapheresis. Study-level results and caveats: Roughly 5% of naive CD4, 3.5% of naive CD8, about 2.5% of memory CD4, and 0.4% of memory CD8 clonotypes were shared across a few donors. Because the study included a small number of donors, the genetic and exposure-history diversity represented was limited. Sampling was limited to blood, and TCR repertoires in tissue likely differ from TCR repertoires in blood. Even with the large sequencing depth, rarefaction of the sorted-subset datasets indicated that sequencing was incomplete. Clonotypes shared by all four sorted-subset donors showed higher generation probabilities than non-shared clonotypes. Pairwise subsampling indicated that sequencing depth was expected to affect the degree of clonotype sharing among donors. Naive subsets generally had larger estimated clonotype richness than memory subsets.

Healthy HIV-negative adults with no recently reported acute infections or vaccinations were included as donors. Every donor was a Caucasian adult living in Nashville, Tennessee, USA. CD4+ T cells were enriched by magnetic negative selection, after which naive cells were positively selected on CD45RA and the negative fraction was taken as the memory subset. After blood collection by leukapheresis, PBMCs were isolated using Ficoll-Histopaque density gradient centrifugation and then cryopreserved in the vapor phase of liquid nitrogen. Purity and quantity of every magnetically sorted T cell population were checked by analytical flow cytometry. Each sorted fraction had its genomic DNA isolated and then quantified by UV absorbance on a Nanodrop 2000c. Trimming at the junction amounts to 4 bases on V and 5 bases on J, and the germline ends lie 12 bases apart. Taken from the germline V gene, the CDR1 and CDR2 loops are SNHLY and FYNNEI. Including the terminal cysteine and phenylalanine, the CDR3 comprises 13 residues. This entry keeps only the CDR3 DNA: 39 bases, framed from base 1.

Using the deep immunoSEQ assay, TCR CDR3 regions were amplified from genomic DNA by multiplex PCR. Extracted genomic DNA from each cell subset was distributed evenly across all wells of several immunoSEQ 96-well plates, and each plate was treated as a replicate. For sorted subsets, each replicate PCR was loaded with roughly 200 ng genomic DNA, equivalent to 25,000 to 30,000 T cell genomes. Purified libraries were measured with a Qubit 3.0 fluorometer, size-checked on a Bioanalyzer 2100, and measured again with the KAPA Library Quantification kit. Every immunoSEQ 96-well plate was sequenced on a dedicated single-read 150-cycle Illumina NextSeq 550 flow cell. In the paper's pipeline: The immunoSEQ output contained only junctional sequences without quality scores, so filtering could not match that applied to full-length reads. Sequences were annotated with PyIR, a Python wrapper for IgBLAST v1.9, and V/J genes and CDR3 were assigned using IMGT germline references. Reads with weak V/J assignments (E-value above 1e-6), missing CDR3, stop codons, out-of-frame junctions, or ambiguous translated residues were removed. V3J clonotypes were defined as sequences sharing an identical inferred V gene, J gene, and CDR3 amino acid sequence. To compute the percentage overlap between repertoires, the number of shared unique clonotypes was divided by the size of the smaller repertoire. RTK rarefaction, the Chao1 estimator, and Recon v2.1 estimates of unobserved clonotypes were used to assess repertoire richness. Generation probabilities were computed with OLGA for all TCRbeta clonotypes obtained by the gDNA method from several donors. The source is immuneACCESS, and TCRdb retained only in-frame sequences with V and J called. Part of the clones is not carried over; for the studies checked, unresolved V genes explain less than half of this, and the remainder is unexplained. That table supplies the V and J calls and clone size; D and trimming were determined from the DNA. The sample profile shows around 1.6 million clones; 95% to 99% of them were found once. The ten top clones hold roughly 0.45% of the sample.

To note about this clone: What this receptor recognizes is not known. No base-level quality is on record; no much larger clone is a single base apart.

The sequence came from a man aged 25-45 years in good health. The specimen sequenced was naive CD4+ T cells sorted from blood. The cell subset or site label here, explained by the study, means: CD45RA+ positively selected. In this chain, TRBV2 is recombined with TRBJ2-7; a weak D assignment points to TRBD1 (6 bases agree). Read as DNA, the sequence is TGTGCCAGCAGTGTTAACAGGGACGACGAGCAGTACTTC. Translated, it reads CASSVNRDDEQYF.